What follows are 3 T cell receptor beta chains derived from one specimen sequenced in a study of T cells in localized non-small cell lung cancer (dated by TCRdb to 2018 to 2021). Libraries were made using the immunoSEQ multiplex PCR assay. Sourced from immuneACCESS, this table was stored by TCRdb with only in-frame sequences that have V and J called. A share of the clones is absent; for the studies checked, an unresolved V gene accounts for under half, and the remainder has no known explanation. This sample gives about 59,000 clones in total; around 90% of them show up just once. The ten largest account for 20% to 25% of the sample. The sample here was peripheral blood, taken before any cancer treatment. These receptors were taken from a man between 35 and 75 years old with stage I squamous cell lung carcinoma.

The J gene is TRBJ1-2, the V gene TRBV18; a weak D match, TRBD1 (6 bases). V was clipped by 0 bases and J by 3 bases, with 11 bases between them. The V gene's germline CDR1 is KGHSH and CDR2 LQKENI. The CDR3 runs to 15 residues. The CDR3: CASSPPGGEDYGYTF. The CDR3 DNA is TGTGCCAGCTCACCACCAGGGGGGGAGGACTATGGCTACACCTTC.

The chain couples TRBV6-4 to TRBJ2-7; 7 bases match TRBD1. Germline assignment: CDR1 MRHNA and CDR2 SNTAGT. With V trimmed by 5 bases and J by 2 bases, 6 bases remained unmatched. This CDR3 has 14 residues. In DNA form, the CDR3 reads TGTGCCAGCAGTCCCAACAGGGGCACCTACGAGCAGTACTTC. This sequence encodes CASSPNRGTYEQYF.

This clone was seen once. The chain links TRBV11-2 to TRBJ1-4; the D gene is possibly TRBD1 (6 bases). Germline values: CDR1 SGHAT, CDR2 FQNNGV. CDR3 length: 16 amino acids. The V end lost 5 bases, the J end lost 5 bases, and 18 bases lay between the germline ends. The CDR3 region has the DNA TGTGCCAGCAGCGGCGGTACAGGGTTCGGCAATGAAAAACTGTTTTTT. This encodes CASSGGTGFGNEKLFF.